The 5 T cell receptor beta chains presented below share a single source sample, sequenced in a study of T cell repertoires in cytomegalovirus infection. TCRdb used MiXCR to reprocess the reads, holding one entry per CDR3 protein. This sample has about 230,000 distinct CDR3 sequences, with approximately 24% found just once. Source material: CD8+ T cells from PBMCs. The source is a human donor in good health (CMV status not recorded). Some clones in this sample may be carry-over from other donors' samples.

The V call is TRBV20-1, the J call TRBJ2-1, with D perhaps TRBD2 (6 bases). Germline V gives CDR1 DFQATT, CDR2 SNEGSKA (reference sequence). Trimming pared 5 bases from V and 6 bases from J, leaving 14 bases between. The CDR3 spans 13 residues. In DNA form, the CDR3 reads TGCAGTGCTCTTGGGGGGAACTCCAATGAGCAGTTCTTC. Translation gives CSALGGNSNEQFF.

The rearrangement links TRBV6-5 to TRBJ1-2; D unresolved. The CDR3 has 15 amino acids. In germline, CDR1 is MNHEY, CDR2 SVGAGI. V lost 0 bases and J lost 0, with 8 bases in between. This chain's CDR3 is CASSYSAVTNYGYTF. CDR3 nucleotide sequence: TGTGCCAGCAGTTACTCGGCAGTAACTAACTATGGCTACACCTTC.

Ten or more counts support this clonotype. The V call is TRBV14, the J call TRBJ2-1; D gene uncertain. The CDR3 covers 12 residues. Trimming pared 4 bases from V and 3 bases from J, leaving 4 bases between. Germline loops: CDR1 SGHDN, CDR2 FVKESK. The CDR3, as DNA: TGTGCCAGCAGCCCCGACTACAATGAGCAGTTCTTC. Its translation is CASSPDYNEQFF.

This clonotype appeared a few times. V and J are TRBV28 and TRBJ2-7; a weak D match, TRBD1 (8 bases). CDR1 is MDHEN and CDR2 is SYDVKM in the germline V gene. The CDR3 length is 14 residues. Trimming removed 3 bases at V and 5 bases at J, with 14 bases between. Written as DNA, the CDR3 is TGTGCCAGCAGTTTGTACAGGGGGGGAGACGAGCAGTACTTC. This encodes CASSLYRGGDEQYF.

The V call is TRBV28, the J call TRBJ1-5; D possibly corresponds to TRBD1 (5 bases). This CDR3 comprises 17 residues. Deletions cut 2 bases from V and 0 bases from J, with 14 bases between. The germline gives CDR1 MDHEN, CDR2 SYDVKM. CDR3 sequence: CASSLPAGGDSNQPQHF. In nucleotides, the CDR3 is TGTGCCAGCAGTTTACCGGCGGGGGGGGATAGCAATCAGCCCCAGCATTTT.